The sequence of this T cell receptor (beta chain) was determined in a study of blood T cells in healthy people across ages. This clonotype was counted between two and nine times. Germline V gene sequence: CDR1 DFQATT, CDR2 SNEGSKA (reference sequence). V shed 0 bases and J shed 0 bases, with 15 bases lying between them. The CDR3 is 16 amino acids. Then a second PCR, running roughly 7 to 11 cycles, was carried out with a sample-barcoded 5' primer and a J-beta primer mix. TCRdb re-called the 5' RACE reads through MiXCR, storing one row per CDR3 protein. The table lists approximately 760,000 distinct CDR3 sequences, approximately 25% of them singletons. In addition, the sample was reused for a study of T cells of mothers and their children. That paper states: With unrelated pairs as the comparison, related mother-child pairs had a slightly higher overlap that was not significant.

This receptor was obtained from a boy under 18 in good health. V and J are TRBV20-1 and TRBJ2-7; tentatively, D is TRBD1 (5 bases). The sample consisted of blood. CDR3 DNA sequence: TGCAGTGCTAGAGAGGAGTATTGGGGCAGCTCCTACGAGCAGTACTTC. Translated: CSAREEYWGSSYEQYF.